A single T cell receptor (beta chain) is shown here with its context. The data derive from a study of cytomegalovirus exposure and HLA in healthy donors. The donors belonged to the approximately 120-subject validation cohort, separate from the 666-subject first cohort. Profiled with immunoSEQ multiplex PCR; TCRdb holds only in-frame clones, not every one. The sample includes under 250,000 clones, about 89% of them seen just once. Sequenced: PBMCs. The receptor's source is a woman in her late teens or twenties in good health and CMV-seronegative.

The CDR3, as DNA: TGTGCCAGCAGCTGGGGACTTTCAGATGGCTACACCTTC. As protein: CASSWGLSDGYTF. The chain recombines TRBV27 with TRBJ1-2, with a possible D match to TRBD1 (5 bases). The CDR3 is 13 amino acids. Trimming left V 6 bases short and J 6 bases short, with 14 bases between. Per germline, CDR1 MNHEY and CDR2 SMNVEV (reference sequence).